This record concerns one T cell receptor (beta chain) sequence. Its antigen is still unknown. Nothing much larger sits one base from this clone, and base qualities are not available. This sample was included in a study of OX40 agonist ivuxolimab in advanced cancers. Regarding the study in general: Ivuxolimab was an agonistic, fully human IgG2 monoclonal antibody directed against OX40 (CD134), a costimulatory receptor. Three dose-escalation patients achieved partial responses, one with hepatocellular carcinoma and two with cutaneous melanoma. Of the 50 to 55 patients in dose escalation, about 20 had hepatocellular carcinoma, some 15 had melanoma, 9 had renal cell carcinoma and 9 had head and neck cancer. Peripheral TCRbeta sequencing aimed to test whether ivuxolimab altered TCR sequence diversity and caused clonal T-cell expansion. Prior anti-PD-1, anti-PD-L1 or anti-CTLA-4 therapy was permitted, and approximately 39% of dose-escalation patients had received checkpoint inhibitors. Intravenous ivuxolimab was administered to patients every 2 weeks at six dose levels: 0.01, 0.1, 0.3, 1.5, 3 and 10 mg/kg. The paper describes the monotherapy dose-escalation part (N ≈ 52 patients) of the phase I trial of ivuxolimab. A male proportion of around 81% and a mean age of about 60 years, ranging from about 23 to 90, were recorded for the dose-escalation cohort.

The CDR3 goes from the cysteine to the phenylalanine over 16 residues. Just CDR3 DNA is preserved here, 48 bases in frame from base 1. V ends up 6 bases short and J 2 bases short, with an unmatched junction base count of 10. CDR1 and CDR2 are drawn from the germline V gene (reference sequence): LNHDA, SQIVND. The paper's findings and limits, for the study overall: Low levels of normalized T-cell clonal expansion were also seen in some patients who did not respond. In the 0.1-3.0 mg/kg groups, partial responders were among the patients with the lowest normalized peripheral clonal expansion, particularly in CD8+ T cells. On average, CD8+ T cells showed more expanded clones than CD4+ T cells after ivuxolimab. Which antigens the clonally expanded peripheral T cells were specific for was not determined. At doses from 0.1 to 3.0 mg/kg, clonal expansion was seen in both CD4+ and CD8+ blood T cells between baseline and week 6.

The trial excluded patients who had a history of autoimmune disease or who were on systemic immunosuppression. In every dose cohort, peripheral blood was drawn for TCR sequencing at baseline, cycle 4 day 1, and cycle 7 day 1. The samples were drawn from a first-in-human, open-label, multicenter phase I dose-escalation trial of ivuxolimab. The trial enrolled adults with locally advanced or metastatic head and neck squamous cell, hepatocellular, melanoma or renal cell carcinoma. Before TCR sequencing, CD4+ T cells and CD8+ T cells were sorted from peripheral blood as separate populations. For sequencing of the TCRbeta CDR3 region, genomic DNA was extracted from the sorted cells. TCRbeta CDR3 regions were sequenced using the immunoSEQ Assay. Sourced from immuneACCESS, this table was stored by TCRdb with only in-frame sequences that have V and J called. A share of the clones is absent; for the studies checked, an unresolved V gene accounts for under half, and the remainder has no known explanation. The sample table holds fewer than 90,000 clones, of which roughly 84% were seen once. Around 0.23% of the sample comes from the top ten.

This receptor chain uses TRBV19 and TRBJ2-3; 8 nucleotides in the junction match TRBD1. Specimen: CD4+ or CD8+ T cells sorted from blood, collected in a trial of the OX40 agonist ivuxolimab. The source of this sequence is an adult with an advanced solid tumor such as melanoma, head and neck, liver or kidney cancer. The CDR3 loop reads CASSPRGTGFTDTQYF. The DNA reads as follows: TGTGCCAGTAGCCCACGAGGGACAGGATTCACAGATACGCAGTATTTT.